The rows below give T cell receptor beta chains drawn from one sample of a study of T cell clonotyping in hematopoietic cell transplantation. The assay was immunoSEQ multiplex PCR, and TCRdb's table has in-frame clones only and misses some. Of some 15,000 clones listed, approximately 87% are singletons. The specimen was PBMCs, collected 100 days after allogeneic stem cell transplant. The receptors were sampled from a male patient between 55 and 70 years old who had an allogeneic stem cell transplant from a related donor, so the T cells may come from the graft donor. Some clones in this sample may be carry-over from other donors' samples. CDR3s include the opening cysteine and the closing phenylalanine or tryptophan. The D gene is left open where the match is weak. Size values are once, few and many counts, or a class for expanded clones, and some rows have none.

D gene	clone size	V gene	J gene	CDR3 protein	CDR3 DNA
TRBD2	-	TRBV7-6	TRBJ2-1	CASSPSGTYNEQFF	TGTGCCAGCAGTCCCAGCGGGACCTACAATGAGCAGTTCTTC
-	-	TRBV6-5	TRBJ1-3	CASSYSRTSGNTIYF	TGTGCCAGCAGTTACTCGAGAACCTCTGGAAACACCATATATTTT
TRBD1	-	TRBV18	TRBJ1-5	CASSPDRGNQPQHF	TGTGCCAGCTCACCGGACAGGGGGAACCAGCCCCAGCATTTT
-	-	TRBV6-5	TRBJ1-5	CASRPDRNQPQHF	TGTGCCAGCAGACCCGACAGAAATCAGCCCCAGCATTTT
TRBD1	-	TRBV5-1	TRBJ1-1	CASSPLGQLFNTEAFF	TGCGCCAGCAGCCCCCTGGGACAGCTATTTAACACTGAAGCTTTCTTT
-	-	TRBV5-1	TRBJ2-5	CASSPRLGQETQYF	TGCGCCAGCAGCCCCCGGTTAGGCCAAGAGACCCAGTACTTC
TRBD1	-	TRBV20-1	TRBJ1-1	CSAAGGTEAFF	TGCAGTGCGGCAGGGGGCACTGAAGCTTTCTTT
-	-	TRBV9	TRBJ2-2	CATQRGGLSTGELFF	TGTGCCACCCAAAGGGGGGGGCTTAGCACCGGGGAGCTGTTTTTT
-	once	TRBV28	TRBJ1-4	CASSFPRTSGREKLFF	TGTGCCAGCAGTTTCCCACGGACGTCCGGGAGGGAAAAACTGTTTTTT
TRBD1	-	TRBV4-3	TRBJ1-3	CASSQVRGRGLGNTIYF	TGCGCCAGCAGCCAAGTTCGGGGCAGGGGGCTCGGAAACACCATATATTTT
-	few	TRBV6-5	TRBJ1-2	CASSYSGSYGYTF	TGTGCCAGCAGTTACTCGGGCAGCTATGGCTACACCTTC
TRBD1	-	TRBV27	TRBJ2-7	CASSPTDRDEQYF	TGTGCCAGCAGTCCTACCGACAGGGACGAGCAGTACTTC
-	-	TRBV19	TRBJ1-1	CASSRTVPMNTEAFF	TGTGCCAGTAGCCGGACAGTTCCCATGAACACTGAAGCTTTCTTT
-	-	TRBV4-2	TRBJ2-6	CASSQGQKVSGANVLTF	TGTGCCAGCAGCCAAGGTCAGAAGGTCTCTGGGGCCAACGTCCTGACTTTC
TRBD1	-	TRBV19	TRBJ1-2	CASSIGTGGPYGYTF	TGTGCCAGTAGTATCGGGACAGGGGGACCCTATGGCTACACCTTC
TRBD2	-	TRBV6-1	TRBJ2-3	CASSVILAGGNTDTQYF	TGTGCCAGCAGTGTCATTCTAGCGGGGGGCAACACAGATACGCAGTATTTT
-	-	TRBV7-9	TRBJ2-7	CASTQGGPFTEQYF	TGTGCCAGCACCCAAGGGGGACCCTTCACCGAGCAGTACTTC
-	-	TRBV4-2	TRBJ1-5	CASSQESTGTVSFSNQPQHF	TGTGCCAGCAGCCAAGAAAGTACCGGAACGGTCTCTTTTAGCAATCAGCCCCAGCATTTT
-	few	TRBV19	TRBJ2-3	CASSIGVGGGGHTDTQYF	TGTGCCAGTAGTATCGGGGTCGGAGGCGGGGGCCACACAGATACGCAGTATTTT
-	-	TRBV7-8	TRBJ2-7	CASSLASGDYEQYF	TGTGCCAGCAGCTTAGCCTCAGGAGACTACGAGCAGTACTTC
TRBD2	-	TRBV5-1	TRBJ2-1	CASSGGQRGYNEQFF	TGCGCCAGCAGCGGGGGCCAGCGGGGGTACAATGAGCAGTTCTTC
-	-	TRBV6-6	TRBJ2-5	CASSYPYRYF	TGTGCCAGCAGTTACCCCTACCGGTACTTC
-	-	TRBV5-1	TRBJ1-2	CASSLGRLDGYTF	TGCGCCAGCAGCTTGGGGAGGTTGGACGGCTACACCTTC
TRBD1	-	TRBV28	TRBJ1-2	CASSEEGARVNYGYTF	TGTGCCAGCAGTGAGGAGGGGGCGCGGGTAAACTATGGCTACACCTTC
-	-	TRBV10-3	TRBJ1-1	CAISERAMGEAFF	TGTGCCATCAGTGAGCGGGCGATGGGTGAAGCTTTCTTT
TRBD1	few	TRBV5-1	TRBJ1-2	CASSSAGGLGYTF	TGCGCCAGCAGCTCTGCAGGGGGTCTAGGCTACACCTTC
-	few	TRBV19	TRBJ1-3	CASTPTLSGNTIYF	TGTGCCAGTACCCCTACGCTCTCTGGAAACACCATATATTTT
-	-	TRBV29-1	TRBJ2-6	CSVEVSGANVLTF	TGCAGCGTTGAAGTATCTGGGGCCAACGTCCTGACTTTC
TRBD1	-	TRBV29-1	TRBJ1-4	CSVVDGTANEKLFF	TGCAGCGTTGTAGACGGGACAGCTAATGAAAAACTGTTTTTT
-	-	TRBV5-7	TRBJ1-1	CASSATETEAFF	TGTGCCAGCAGCGCCACAGAGACTGAAGCTTTCTTT
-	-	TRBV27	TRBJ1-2	CASSLGVSYGYTF	TGTGCCAGCAGCCTAGGGGTTTCTTATGGCTACACCTTC
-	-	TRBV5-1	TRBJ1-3	CASSLEISSGNTIYF	TGCGCCAGCAGCTTGGAGATTAGCTCTGGAAACACCATATATTTT
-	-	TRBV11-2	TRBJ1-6	CASSLTNHGAPLHF	TGTGCCAGCAGCCTAACAAACCATGGGGCACCCCTCCACTTT
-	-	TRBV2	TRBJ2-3	CASSVGGRTDTQYF	TGTGCCAGCAGTGTGGGCGGACGCACAGATACGCAGTATTTT
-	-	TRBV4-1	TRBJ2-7	CASSQGPATYEQYF	TGCGCCAGCAGCCAAGGACCGGCGACCTACGAGCAGTACTTC
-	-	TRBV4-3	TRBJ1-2	CASSQDAGAYGYTF	TGCGCCAGCAGCCAAGACGCAGGGGCCTATGGCTACACCTTC
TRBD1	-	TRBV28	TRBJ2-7	CASSFPGTDPYEQYF	TGTGCCAGCAGTTTTCCCGGGACAGACCCCTACGAGCAGTACTTC
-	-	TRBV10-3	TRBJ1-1	CAISSPNTEAFF	TGTGCCATCAGTAGTCCGAACACTGAAGCTTTCTTT
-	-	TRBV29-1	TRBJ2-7	CSVDGDSSYEQYF	TGCAGCGTTGATGGGGATAGCTCCTACGAGCAGTACTTC
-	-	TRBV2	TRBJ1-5	CASSSNFLYSNQPQHF	TGTGCCAGCAGCTCTAACTTCCTTTATAGCAATCAGCCCCAGCATTTT
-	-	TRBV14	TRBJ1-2	CASRHRRTPSYGYTF	TGTGCCAGCAGACATAGACGGACCCCAAGCTATGGCTACACCTTC
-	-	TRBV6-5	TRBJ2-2	CASSYGTPQNTGELFF	TGTGCCAGCAGTTATGGGACTCCACAGAACACCGGGGAGCTGTTTTTT
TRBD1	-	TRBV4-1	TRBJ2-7	CASSPGTGVYEQYF	TGCGCCAGCAGCCCCGGGACAGGGGTCTACGAGCAGTACTTC
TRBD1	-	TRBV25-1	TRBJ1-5	CASSPGQYSNQPQHF	TGTGCCAGCAGCCCGGGACAGTATAGCAATCAGCCCCAGCATTTT
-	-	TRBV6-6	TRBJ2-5	CASTPRQFETQYF	TGTGCCAGCACCCCGAGGCAGTTTGAGACCCAGTACTTC
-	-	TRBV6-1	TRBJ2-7	CASTRDGSYEQYF	TGTGCCAGCACCCGGGACGGGTCCTACGAGCAGTACTTC